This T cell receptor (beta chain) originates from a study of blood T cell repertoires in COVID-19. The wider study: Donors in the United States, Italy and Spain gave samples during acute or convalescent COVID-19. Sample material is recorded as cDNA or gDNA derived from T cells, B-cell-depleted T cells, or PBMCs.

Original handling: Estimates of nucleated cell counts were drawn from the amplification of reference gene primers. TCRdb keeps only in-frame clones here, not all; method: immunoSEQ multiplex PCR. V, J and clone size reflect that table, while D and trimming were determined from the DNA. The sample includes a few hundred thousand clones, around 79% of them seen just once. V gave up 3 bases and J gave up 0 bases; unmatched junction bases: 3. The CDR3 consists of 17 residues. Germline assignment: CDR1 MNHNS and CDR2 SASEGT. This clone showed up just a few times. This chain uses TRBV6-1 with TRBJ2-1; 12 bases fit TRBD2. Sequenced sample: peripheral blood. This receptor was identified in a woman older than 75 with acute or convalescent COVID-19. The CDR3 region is CASSDLAGGLSYNEQFF. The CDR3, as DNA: TGTGCCAGCAGTGATCTAGCGGGGGGGCTCTCCTACAATGAGCAGTTCTTC.